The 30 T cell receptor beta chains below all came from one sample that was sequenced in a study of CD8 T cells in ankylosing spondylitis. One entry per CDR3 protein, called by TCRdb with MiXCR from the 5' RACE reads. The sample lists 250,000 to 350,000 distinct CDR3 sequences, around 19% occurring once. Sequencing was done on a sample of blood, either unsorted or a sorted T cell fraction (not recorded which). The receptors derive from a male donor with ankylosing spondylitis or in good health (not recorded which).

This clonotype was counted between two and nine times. The CDR3 DNA is TGTGCCAGCAGCTCCGGGACAGGGTCGGGCACAGATACGCAGTATTTT. Translating it yields CASSSGTGSGTDTQYF. The gene calls are TRBV11-3 and TRBJ2-3; 9 bases map to TRBD1. V shed 4 bases, J shed 1 base, and the junction held 6 bases outside the gene matches. There are 16 residues in the CDR3. The germline CDR1 and CDR2 sequences are SGHNT and YENEEA.

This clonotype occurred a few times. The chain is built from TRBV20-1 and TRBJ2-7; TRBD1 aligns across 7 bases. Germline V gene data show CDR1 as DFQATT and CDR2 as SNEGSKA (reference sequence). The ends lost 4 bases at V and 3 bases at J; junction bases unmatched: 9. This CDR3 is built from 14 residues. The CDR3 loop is CSATFLRGFYEQYV. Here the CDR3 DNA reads TGCAGTGCTACCTTCCTCAGGGGGTTCTACGAGCAGTACGTC.

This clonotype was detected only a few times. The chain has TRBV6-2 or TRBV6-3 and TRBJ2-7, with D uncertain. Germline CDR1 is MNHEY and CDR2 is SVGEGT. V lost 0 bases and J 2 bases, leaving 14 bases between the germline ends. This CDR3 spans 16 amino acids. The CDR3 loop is CASSYSTRQVPYEQYV. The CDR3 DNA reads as TGTGCCAGCAGTTACTCGACGCGGCAGGTGCCCTACGAGCAGTACGTC.

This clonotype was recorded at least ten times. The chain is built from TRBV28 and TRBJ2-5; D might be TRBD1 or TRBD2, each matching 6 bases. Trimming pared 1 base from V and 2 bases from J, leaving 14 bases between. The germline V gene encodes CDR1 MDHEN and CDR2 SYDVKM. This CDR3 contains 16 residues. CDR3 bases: TGTGCCAGCAGTTTATATGGGGGGCTGAGGCAAGAGACCCAGTACTTC. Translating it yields CASSLYGGLRQETQYF.

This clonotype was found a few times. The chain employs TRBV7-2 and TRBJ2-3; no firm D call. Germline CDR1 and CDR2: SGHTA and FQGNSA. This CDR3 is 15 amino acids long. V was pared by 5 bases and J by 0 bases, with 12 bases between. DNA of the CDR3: TGTGCCAGCAGCCAGGACCGCAGGAGCACAGATACGCAGTATTTT. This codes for CASSQDRRSTDTQYF.

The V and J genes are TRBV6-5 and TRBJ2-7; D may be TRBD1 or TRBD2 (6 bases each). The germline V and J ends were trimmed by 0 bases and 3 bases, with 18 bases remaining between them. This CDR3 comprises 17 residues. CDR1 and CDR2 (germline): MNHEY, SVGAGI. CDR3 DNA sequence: TGTGCCAGCAGTTACTCGACGGCTGTGGGGGGCCTCTACGAGCAGTACGTC. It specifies CASSYSTAVGGLYEQYV.

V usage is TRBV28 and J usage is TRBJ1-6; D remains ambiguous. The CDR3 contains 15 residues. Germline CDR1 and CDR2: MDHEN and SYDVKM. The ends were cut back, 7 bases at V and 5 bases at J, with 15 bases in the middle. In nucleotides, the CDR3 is TGTGCCAGCACCCCTGGGTGGGCAGATAATTCACCCCTCCACTTT. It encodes CASTPGWADNSPLHF.

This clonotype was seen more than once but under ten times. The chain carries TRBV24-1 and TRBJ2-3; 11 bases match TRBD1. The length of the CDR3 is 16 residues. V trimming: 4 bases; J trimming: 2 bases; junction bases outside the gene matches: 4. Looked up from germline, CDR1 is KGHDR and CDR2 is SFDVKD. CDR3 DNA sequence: TGTGCCACCAGTGACCCGGGACAGGGGGACACAGATACGCAGTATTTT. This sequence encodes CATSDPGQGDTDTQYF.

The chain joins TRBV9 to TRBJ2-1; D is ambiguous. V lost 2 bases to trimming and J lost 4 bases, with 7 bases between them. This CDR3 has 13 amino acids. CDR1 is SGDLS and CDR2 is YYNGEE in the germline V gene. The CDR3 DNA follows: TGTGCCAGCAGCGTCAACGAGTACAATGAGCAGTTCTTC. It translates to CASSVNEYNEQFF.

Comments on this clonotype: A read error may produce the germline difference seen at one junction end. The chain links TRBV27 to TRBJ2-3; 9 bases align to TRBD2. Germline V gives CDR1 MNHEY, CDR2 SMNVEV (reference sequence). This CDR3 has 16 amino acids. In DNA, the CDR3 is TGTGCCAGCAGTCCGTTAGCGGGGGTTATCACAGATATGCAGTATTTT. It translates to CASSPLAGVITDMQYF.

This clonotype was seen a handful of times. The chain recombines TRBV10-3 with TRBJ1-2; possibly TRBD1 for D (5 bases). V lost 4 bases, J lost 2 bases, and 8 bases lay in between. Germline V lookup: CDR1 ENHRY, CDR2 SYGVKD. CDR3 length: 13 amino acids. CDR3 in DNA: TGTGCCATCAGTGGACGGGGGAACTATGGCTACACCTTC. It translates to CAISGRGNYGYTF.

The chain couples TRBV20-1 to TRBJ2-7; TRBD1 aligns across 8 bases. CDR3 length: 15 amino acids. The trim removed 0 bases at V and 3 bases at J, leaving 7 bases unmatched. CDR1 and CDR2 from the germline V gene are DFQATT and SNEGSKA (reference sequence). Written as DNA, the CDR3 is TGCAGTGCTAGAGATCTTCAGGGGGCGAACTACGAGCAGTACGTC. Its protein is CSARDLQGANYEQYV.

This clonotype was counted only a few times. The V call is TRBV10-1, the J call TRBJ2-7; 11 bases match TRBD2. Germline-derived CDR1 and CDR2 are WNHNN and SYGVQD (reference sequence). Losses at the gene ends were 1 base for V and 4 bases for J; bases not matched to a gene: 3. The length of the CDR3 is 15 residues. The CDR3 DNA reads TGCGCCAGCAGTGAGTGGGTAGCGGGAGGGTACGAGCAGTACGTC. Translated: CASSEWVAGGYEQYV.

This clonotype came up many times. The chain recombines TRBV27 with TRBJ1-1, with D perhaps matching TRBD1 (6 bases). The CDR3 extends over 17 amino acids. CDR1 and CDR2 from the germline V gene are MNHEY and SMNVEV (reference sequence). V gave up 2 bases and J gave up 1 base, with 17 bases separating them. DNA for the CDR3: TGTGCCAGCAGTTTAGTTGGGGGGCGGACGGAGAACACTGAAGCTTTCTTT. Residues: CASSLVGGRTENTEAFF.

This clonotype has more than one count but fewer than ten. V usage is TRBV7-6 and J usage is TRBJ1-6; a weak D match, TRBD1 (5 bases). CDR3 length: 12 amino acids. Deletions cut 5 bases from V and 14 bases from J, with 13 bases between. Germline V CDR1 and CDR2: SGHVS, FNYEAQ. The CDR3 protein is CASSDGGRSLHF. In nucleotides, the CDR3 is TGTGCCAGCAGCGATGGGGGGAGGTCCCTCCACTTT.

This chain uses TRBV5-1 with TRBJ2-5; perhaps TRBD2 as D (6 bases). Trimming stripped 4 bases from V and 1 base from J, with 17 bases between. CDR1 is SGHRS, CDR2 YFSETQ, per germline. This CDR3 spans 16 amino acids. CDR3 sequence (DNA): TGCGCCAGCAGCAAACTCTCCGGGACTGCCCAAGAGACCCAGTACTTC. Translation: CASSKLSGTAQETQYF.

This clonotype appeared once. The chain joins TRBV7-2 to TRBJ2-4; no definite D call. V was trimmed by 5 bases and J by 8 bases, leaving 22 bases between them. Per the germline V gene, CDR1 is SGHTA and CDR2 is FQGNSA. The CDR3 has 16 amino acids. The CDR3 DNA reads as TGTGCCAGCAGCGGATTTAAGGGCCGCCCCCCACACATTCAGTACTTC. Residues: CASSGFKGRPPHIQYF.

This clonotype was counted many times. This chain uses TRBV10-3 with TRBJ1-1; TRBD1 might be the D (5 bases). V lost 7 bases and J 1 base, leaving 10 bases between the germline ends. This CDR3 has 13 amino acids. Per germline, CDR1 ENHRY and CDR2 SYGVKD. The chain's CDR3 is CAIKGQGNTEAFF. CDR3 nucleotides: TGTGCCATCAAAGGGCAGGGGAACACTGAAGCTTTCTTT.

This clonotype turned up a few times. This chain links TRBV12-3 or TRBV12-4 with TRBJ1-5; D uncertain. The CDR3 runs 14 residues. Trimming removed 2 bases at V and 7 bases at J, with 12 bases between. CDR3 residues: CASSLSQARQPQHF. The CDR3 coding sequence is TGTGCCAGCAGTTTAAGCCAGGCACGACAGCCCCAGCATTTT.

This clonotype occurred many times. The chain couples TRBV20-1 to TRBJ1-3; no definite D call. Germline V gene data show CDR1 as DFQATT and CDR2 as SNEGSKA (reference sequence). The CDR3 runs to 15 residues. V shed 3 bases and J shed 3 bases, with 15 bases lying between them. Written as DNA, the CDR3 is TGCAGTGCTAGTGGTGGGATAACTCATGGAAACACCATATATTTT. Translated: CSASGGITHGNTIYF.

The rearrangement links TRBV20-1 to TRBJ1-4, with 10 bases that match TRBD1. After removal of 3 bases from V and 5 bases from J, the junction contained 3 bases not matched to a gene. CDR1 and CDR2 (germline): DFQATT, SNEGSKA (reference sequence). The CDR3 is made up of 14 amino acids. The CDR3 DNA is TGCAGTGCTAGGGGGGACAGGGGAAATGAAAAACTGTTTTTT. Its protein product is CSARGDRGNEKLFF.

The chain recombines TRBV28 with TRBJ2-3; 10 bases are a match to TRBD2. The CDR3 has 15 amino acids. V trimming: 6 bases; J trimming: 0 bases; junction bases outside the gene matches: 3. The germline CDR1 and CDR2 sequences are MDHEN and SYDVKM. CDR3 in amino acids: CASRGLAPSTDTQYF. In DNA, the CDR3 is TGTGCCAGCAGGGGACTAGCGCCCAGCACAGATACGCAGTATTTT.

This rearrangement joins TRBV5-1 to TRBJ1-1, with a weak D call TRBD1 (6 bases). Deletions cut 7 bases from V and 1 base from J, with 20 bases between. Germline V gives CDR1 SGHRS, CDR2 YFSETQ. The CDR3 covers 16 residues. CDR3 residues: CASSMAGGAANTEAFF. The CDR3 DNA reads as TGCGCCAGCTCCATGGCGGGGGGGGCGGCGAACACTGAAGCTTTCTTT.

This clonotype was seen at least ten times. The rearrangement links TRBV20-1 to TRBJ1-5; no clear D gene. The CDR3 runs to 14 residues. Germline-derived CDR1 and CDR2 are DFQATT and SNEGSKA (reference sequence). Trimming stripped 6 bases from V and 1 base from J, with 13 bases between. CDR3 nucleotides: TGCAGTGCCCCCCGCGCGGGGAGCAATCAGCCCCAGCATTTT. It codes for CSAPRAGSNQPQHF.

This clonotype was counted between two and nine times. The CDR3 protein is CASSLEGTASTDTQYF. DNA of the CDR3: TGTGCCAGCAGTTTAGAAGGGACCGCTAGTACAGATACGCAGTATTTT. The V gene is TRBV12-3 or TRBV12-4, the J gene TRBJ2-3; perhaps D is TRBD1 or TRBD2 (5 bases each). CDR3 size: 16 residues. Trimming cost V 1 base and J 3 bases, with 14 bases left between them.

The DNA for the CDR3 is TGTGCCAGCAGCGCCTCGGACAGGGCAAGTACTGAAGCTTTCTTT. This translates into CASSASDRASTEAFF. The chain uses TRBV11-2 and TRBJ1-1; TRBD1 matches at 8 bases. Looked up from germline, CDR1 is SGHAT and CDR2 is FQNNGV. The CDR3 is 15 residues long. V lost 5 bases to trimming and J lost 5 bases; unmatched junction nucleotides: 10.

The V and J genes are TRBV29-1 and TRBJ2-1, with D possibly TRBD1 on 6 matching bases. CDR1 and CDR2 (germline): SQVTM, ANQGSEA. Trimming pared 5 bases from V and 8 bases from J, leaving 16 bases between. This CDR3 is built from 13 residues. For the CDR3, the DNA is TGCAGCGTTTCCAGGGGCCCAGGGGATGAGCAGTTCTTC. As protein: CSVSRGPGDEQFF.

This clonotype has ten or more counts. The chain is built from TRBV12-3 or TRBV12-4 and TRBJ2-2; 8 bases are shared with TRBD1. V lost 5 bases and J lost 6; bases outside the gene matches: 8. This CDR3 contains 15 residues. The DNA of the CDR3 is TGTGCCAGCAGTAAAGGACAGGGCGGGGCCGGGGAGCTGTTTTTT. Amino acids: CASSKGQGGAGELFF.

The CDR3: CASSATSGRSRSYNEQFF. In DNA form, the CDR3 reads TGTGCCAGTAGTGCAACTAGCGGGAGGTCGCGCTCCTACAATGAGCAGTTCTTC. The chain has TRBV19 and TRBJ2-1; TRBD2 matches 12 bases. The V gene end was trimmed by 5 bases and the J gene end by 0 bases; junction bases not matched to a gene: 8. The CDR3 has 18 amino acids. Germline lookup yields CDR1 LNHDA and CDR2 SQIVND (reference sequence).

The CDR3 region has the DNA TGTGCCATCAGTTTTTCCGGCGGGGGGATAGATACGCAGTATTTT. It specifies CAISFSGGGIDTQYF. The rearrangement links TRBV10-3 to TRBJ2-3; 8 positions agree with TRBD2. Trimming took 5 bases from V and 5 from J; bases not matched to a gene: 9. The CDR3 sequence is 15 residues long. Germline assignment: CDR1 ENHRY and CDR2 SYGVKD.